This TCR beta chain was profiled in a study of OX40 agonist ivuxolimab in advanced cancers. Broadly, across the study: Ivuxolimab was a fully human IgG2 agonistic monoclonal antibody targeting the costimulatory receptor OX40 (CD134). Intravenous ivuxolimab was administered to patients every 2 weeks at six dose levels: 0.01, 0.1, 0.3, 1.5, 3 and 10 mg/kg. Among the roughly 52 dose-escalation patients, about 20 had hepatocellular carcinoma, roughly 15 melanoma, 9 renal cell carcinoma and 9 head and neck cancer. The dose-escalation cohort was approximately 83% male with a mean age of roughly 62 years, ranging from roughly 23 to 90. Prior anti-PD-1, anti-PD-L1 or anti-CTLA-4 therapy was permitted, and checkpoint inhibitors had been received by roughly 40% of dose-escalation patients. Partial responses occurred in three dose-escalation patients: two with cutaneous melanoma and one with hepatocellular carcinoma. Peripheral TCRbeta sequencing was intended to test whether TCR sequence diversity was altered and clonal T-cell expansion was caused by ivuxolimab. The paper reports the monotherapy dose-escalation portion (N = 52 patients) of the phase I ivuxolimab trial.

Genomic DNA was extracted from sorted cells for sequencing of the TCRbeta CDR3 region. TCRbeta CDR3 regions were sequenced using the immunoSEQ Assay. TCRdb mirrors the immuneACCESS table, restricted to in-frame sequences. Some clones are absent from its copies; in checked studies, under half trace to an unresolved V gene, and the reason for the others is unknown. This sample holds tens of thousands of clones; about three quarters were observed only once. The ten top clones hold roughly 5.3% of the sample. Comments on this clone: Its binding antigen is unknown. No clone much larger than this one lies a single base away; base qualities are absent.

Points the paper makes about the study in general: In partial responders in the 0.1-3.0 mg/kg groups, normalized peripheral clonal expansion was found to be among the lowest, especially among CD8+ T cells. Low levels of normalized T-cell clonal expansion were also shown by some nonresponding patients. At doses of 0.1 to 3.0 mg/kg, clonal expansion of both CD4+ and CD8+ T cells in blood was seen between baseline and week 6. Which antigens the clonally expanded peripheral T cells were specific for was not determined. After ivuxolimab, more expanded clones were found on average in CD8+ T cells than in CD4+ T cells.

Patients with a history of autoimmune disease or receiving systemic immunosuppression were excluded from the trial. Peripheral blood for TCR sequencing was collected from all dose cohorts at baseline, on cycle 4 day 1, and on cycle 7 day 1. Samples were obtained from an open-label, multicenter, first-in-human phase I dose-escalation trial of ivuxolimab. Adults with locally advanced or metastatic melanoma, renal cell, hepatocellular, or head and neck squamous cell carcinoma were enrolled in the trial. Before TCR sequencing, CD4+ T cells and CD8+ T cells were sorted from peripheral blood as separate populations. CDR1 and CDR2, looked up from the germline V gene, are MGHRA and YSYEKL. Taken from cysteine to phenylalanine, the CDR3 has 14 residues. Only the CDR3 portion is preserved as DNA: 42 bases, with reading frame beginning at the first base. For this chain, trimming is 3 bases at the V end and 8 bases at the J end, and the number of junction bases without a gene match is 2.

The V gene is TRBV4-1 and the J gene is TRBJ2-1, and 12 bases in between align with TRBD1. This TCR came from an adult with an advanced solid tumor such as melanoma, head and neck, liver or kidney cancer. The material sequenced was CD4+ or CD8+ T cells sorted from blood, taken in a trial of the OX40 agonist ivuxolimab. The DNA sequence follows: TGCGCCAGCAGCCAGGGACAGGGGGCCTATGAGCAGTTCTTC. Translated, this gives CASSQGQGAYEQFF.